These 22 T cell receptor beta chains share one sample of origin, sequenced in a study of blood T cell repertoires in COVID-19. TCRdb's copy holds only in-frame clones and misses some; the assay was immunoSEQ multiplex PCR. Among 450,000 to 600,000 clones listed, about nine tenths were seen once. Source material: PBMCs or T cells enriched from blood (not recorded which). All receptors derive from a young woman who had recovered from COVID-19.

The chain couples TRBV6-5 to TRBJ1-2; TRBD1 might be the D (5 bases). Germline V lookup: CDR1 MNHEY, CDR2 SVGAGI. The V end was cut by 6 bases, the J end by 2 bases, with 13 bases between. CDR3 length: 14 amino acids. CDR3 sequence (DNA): TGTGCCAGCAGAGACGGGACTCAGAACTATGGCTACACCTTC. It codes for CASRDGTQNYGYTF.

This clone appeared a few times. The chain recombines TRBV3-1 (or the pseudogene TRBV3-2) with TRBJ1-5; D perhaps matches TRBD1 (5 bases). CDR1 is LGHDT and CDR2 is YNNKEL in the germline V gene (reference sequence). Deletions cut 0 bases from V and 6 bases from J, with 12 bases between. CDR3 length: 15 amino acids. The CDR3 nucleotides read TGTGCCAGCAGCCAAGAAGCAGGGCTGGGTCAGCCCCAGCATTTT. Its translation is CASSQEAGLGQPQHF.

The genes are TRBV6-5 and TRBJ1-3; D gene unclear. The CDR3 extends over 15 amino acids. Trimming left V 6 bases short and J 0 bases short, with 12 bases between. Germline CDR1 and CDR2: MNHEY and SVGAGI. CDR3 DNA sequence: TGTGCCAGCAGCCCCCTCCTGGCCTCTGGAAACACCATATATTTT. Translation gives CASSPLLASGNTIYF.

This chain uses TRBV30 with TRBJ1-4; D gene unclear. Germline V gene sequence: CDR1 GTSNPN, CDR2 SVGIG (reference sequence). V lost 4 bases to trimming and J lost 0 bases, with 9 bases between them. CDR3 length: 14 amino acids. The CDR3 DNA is TGTGCCTGGACTCCGGGTGCAACTAATGAAAAACTGTTTTTT. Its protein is CAWTPGATNEKLFF.

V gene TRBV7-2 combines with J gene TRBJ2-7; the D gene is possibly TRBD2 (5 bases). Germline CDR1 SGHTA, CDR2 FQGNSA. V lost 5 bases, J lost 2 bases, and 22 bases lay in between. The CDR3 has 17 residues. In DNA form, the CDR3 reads TGTGCCAGCAGCCGTAGTAAAGGACGGGCGAGGGCCTACGAGCAGTACTTC. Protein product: CASSRSKGRARAYEQYF.

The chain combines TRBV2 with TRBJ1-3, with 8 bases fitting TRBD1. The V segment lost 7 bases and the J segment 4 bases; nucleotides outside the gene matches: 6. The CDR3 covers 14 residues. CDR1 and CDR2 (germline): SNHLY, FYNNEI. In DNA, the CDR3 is TGTGCCAGCACCCAGACAGGGGCAGGAAACACCATATATTTT. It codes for CASTQTGAGNTIYF.

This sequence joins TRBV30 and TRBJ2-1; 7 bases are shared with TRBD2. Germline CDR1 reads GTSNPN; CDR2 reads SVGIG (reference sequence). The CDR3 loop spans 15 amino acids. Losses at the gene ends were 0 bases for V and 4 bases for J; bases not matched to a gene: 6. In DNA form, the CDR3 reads TGTGCCTGGAGTGTAAGTCTGGGGGGGTACAATGAGCAGTTCTTC. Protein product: CAWSVSLGGYNEQFF. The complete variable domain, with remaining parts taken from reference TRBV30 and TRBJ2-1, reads SQTIHQWPATLVQPVGSPLSLECTVEGTSNPNLYWYRQAAGRGLQLLFYSVGIGQISSEVPQNLSASRPQDRQFILSSKKLLLSDSGFYLCAWSVSLGGYNEQFFGPGTRLTVL.

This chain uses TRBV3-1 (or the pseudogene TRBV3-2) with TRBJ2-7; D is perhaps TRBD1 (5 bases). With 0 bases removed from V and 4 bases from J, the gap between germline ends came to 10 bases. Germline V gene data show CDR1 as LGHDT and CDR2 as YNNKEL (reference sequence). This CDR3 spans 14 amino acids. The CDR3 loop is CASSQDTTEYEQYF. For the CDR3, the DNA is TGTGCCAGCAGCCAAGATACGACAGAATACGAGCAGTACTTC.

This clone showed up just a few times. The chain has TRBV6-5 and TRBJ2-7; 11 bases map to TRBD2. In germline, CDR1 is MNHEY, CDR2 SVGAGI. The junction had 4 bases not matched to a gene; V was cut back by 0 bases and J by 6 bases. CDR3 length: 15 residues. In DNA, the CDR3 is TGTGCCAGCAGTTACTCGACTAGCGGGGTAGGCGAGCAGTACTTC. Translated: CASSYSTSGVGEQYF.

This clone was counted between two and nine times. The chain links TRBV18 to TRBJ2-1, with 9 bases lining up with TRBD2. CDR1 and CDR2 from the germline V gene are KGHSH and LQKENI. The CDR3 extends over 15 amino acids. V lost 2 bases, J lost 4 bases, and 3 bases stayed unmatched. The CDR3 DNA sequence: TGTGCCAGCTCACCAGAGCGGGGGGTTTACAATGAGCAGTTCTTC. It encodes CASSPERGVYNEQFF.

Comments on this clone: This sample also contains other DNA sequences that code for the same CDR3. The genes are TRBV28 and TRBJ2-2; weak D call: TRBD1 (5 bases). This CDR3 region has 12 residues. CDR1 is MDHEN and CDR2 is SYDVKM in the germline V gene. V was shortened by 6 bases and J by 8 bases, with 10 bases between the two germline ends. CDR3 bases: TGTGCCAGCAGCTTCAGGGTTGGGGAGCTGTTTTTT. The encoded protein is CASSFRVGELFF.

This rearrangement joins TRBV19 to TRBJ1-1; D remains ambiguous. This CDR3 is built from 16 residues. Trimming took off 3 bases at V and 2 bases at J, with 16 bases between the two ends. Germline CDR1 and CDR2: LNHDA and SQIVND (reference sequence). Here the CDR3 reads CASSIVTVKSNTEAFF. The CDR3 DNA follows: TGTGCCAGTAGTATTGTTACTGTTAAGTCTAACACTGAAGCTTTCTTT.

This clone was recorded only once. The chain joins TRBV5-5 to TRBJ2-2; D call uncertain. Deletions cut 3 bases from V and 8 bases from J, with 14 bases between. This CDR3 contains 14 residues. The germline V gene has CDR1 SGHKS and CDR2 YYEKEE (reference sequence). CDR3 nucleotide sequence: TGTGCCAGCAGCTCCTACCTGATGGTGGGGGAGCTGTTTTTT. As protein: CASSSYLMVGELFF. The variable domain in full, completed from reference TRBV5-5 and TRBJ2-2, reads DAGVTQSPTHLIKTRGQQVTLRCSPISGHKSVSWYQQVLGQGPQFIFQYYEKEERGRGNFPDRFSARQFPNYSSELNVNALLLGDSALYLCASSSYLMVGELFFGEGSRLTVL.

The CDR3 DNA reads as TGTGCCAGCACTCCGGACGGGACAGGGACCCAGTACTTC. Translation gives CASTPDGTGTQYF. The gene calls are TRBV7-9 and TRBJ2-5; TRBD1 matches at 8 bases. Germline CDR1 reads SEHNR; CDR2 reads FQNEAQ (reference sequence). This CDR3 spans 13 amino acids. With V trimmed by 7 bases and J by 7 bases, 8 bases remained unmatched.

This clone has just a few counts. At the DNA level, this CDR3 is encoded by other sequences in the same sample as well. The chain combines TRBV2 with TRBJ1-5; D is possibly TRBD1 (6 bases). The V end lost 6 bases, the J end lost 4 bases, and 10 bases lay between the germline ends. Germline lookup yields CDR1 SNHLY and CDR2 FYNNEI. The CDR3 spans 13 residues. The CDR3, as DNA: TGTGCCAGCAGGGACAGTCGGAATCAGCCCCAGCATTTT. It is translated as CASRDSRNQPQHF.

The CDR3 DNA is TGCGCCAGCAGCTTGACGGGGGTCCTGGCTGGAAACACCATATATTTT. Translating gives CASSLTGVLAGNTIYF. V is TRBV5-1 and J is TRBJ1-3; weak D call: TRBD1 (5 bases). Per germline, CDR1 SGHRS and CDR2 YFSETQ. V was cut by 1 base and J by 2 bases, with 13 bases left in between. The CDR3 is 16 residues long.

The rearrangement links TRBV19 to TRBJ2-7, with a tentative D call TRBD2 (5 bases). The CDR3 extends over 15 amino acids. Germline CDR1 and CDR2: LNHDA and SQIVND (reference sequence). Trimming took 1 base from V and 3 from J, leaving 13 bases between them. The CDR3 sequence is CASSIVKAGYYEQYF. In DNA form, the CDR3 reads TGTGCCAGTAGTATAGTAAAGGCGGGTTACTACGAGCAGTACTTC.

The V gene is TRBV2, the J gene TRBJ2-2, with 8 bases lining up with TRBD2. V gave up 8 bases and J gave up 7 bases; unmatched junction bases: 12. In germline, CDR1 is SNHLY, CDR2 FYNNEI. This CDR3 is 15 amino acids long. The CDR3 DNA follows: TGTGCCAGCGGGACGGCGGGGGGCGTAGGCGGGGAGCTGTTTTTT. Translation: CASGTAGGVGGELFF.

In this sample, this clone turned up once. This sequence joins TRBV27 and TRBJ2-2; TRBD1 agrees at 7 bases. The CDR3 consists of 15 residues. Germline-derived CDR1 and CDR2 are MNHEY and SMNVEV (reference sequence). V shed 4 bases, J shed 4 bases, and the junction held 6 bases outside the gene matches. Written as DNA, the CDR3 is TGTGCCAGCAGTTCTCCGGGACAGATCACCGGGGAGCTGTTTTTT. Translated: CASSSPGQITGELFF.

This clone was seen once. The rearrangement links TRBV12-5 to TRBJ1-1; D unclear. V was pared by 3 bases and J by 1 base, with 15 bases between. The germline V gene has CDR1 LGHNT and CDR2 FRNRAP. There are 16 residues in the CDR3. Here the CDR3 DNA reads TGTGCTAGTGGTTTTAAAGGTCTAGGAACGAACACTGAAGCTTTCTTT. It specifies CASGFKGLGTNTEAFF.

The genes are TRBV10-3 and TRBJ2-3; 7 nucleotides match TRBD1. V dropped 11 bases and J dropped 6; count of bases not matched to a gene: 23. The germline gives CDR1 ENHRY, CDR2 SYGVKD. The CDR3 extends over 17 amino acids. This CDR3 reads CAGSGTAPSPESDTQYF. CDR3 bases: TGTGCCGGCTCCGGGACAGCGCCTTCCCCGGAGAGCGATACGCAGTATTTT.

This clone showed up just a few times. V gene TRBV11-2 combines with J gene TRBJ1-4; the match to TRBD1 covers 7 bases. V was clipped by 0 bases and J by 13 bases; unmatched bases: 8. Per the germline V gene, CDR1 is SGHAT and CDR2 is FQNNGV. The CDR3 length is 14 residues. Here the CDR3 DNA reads TGTGCCAGCAGCTTAGATCGTAGACAGGGAGGACTGTTTTTT. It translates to CASSLDRRQGGLFF. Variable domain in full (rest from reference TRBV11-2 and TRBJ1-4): EAGVAQSPRYKIIEKRQSVAFWCNPISGHATLYWYQQILGQGPKLLIQFQNNGVVDDSQLPKDRFSAERLKGVDSTLKIQPAKLEDSAVYLCASSLDRRQGGLFFGSGTQLSVL.